One sample yielded the 28 T cell receptor beta chains listed below, sequenced in a study of CD8+CD57+ T cells in acquired aplastic anemia. Patients who underwent sequencing had shown CD8+CD57+ cell expansion by flow cytometry. TCR beta VDJ combinations and CDR3 sequences were profiled from genomic DNA. TCRdb reprocessed the reads with MiXCR, giving one entry per CDR3 protein. This sample yields some 120,000 distinct CDR3 sequences, of which approximately 40% are seen a single time; over 2% belongs to the top ten. Sequencing was carried out using sorted CD4+, CD8+, or CD8+CD57+ T cells (not recorded which) from PBMCs. The receptors come from a human donor with aplastic anemia.

This clonotype was recorded only once. The chain uses TRBV2 and TRBJ1-6; D might be TRBD1 (5 bases). Germline lookup yields CDR1 SNHLY and CDR2 FYNNEI. V dropped 2 bases and J dropped 7 bases, with 15 bases sitting between them. The CDR3 is 16 amino acids. CDR3 bases: TGTGCCAGCAGTGAAAGGCGGGGCGAGAGGAATTCACCCCTCCACTTT. Its protein product is CASSERRGERNSPLHF.

The genes are TRBV19 and TRBJ1-2, with 7 bases aligning to TRBD1. This CDR3 comprises 15 residues. Germline CDR1 reads LNHDA; CDR2 reads SQIVND (reference sequence). The V gene end was trimmed by 7 bases and the J gene end by 4 bases; junction bases not matched to a gene: 12. CDR3 nucleotide sequence: TGTGCCAGTACCCCGGGGCAGGGGGTTAGCTATGGCTACACCTTC. Amino acids: CASTPGQGVSYGYTF.

This clonotype was seen repeatedly, ten times or more. This chain joins TRBV20-1 and TRBJ1-1, with D unresolved. The V end lost 3 bases, the J end lost 8 bases, and 4 bases lay between the germline ends. Germline-derived CDR1 and CDR2 are DFQATT and SNEGSKA (reference sequence). The CDR3 is 9 residues long. The CDR3: CSASQEAFF. DNA for the CDR3: TGCAGTGCTAGCCAGGAAGCTTTCTTT.

The chain recombines TRBV6-5 with TRBJ1-1, with D possibly being TRBD1 (6 bases). Per the germline V gene, CDR1 is MNHEY and CDR2 is SVGAGI. The CDR3 has 14 residues. Trimming took 1 base from V and 7 from J, leaving 13 bases between them. The CDR3: CASSYFGDTLEAFF. CDR3 nucleotides: TGTGCCAGCAGTTACTTCGGGGACACCCTTGAAGCTTTCTTT.

This clonotype occurred many times. The J gene is TRBJ2-7, the V gene TRBV6-2 or TRBV6-3; TRBD1 might be the D (5 bases). This CDR3 is built from 13 residues. Trimming stripped 3 bases from V and 2 bases from J, with 8 bases between. Germline lookup yields CDR1 MNHEY and CDR2 SVGEGT. This chain's CDR3 is CASSYSRAYEQYF. The CDR3 nucleotides read TGTGCCAGCAGTTATAGCAGGGCCTACGAGCAGTACTTC.

This chain joins TRBV9 and TRBJ2-5; 10 bases agree with TRBD2. The germline V gene has CDR1 SGDLS and CDR2 YYNGEE. V shed 0 bases and J 5 bases; nucleotides not matched to a gene: 7. This CDR3 region has 16 residues. CDR3 amino acids: CASSVDSGGPRETQYF. CDR3 nucleotides: TGTGCCAGCAGCGTAGATAGCGGGGGGCCCCGGGAGACCCAGTACTTC.

This clonotype came up once. The chain is built from TRBV6-5 and TRBJ2-5; 8 bases are a match to TRBD2. Losses at the gene ends were 4 bases for V and 1 base for J; bases not matched to a gene: 5. Germline-derived CDR1 and CDR2 are MNHEY and SVGAGI. The CDR3 contains 15 residues. The CDR3 DNA reads as TGTGCCAGCAGTTCCGGGGGGGGGCTCCAAGAGACCCAGTACTTC. Protein product: CASSSGGGLQETQYF.

Many counts were recorded for this clonotype. The chain employs TRBV19 and TRBJ1-3, with 9 bases that match TRBD1. Trimming removed 6 bases from V and 1 base from J; junction bases left unmatched: 4. This CDR3 is built from 15 residues. In germline, CDR1 is LNHDA, CDR2 SQIVND (reference sequence). In nucleotides, the CDR3 is TGTGCCAGTAGGGCGGACAGGGGATCTGGAAACACCATATATTTT. Protein sequence: CASRADRGSGNTIYF.

This clonotype occurred a few times. V and J are TRBV2 and TRBJ1-2; the D is unclear. The CDR3 is 12 residues long. Trimming cost V 2 bases and J 5 bases, with 6 bases left between them. Germline V gives CDR1 SNHLY, CDR2 FYNNEI. The CDR3 here is CASSELTYGYTF. CDR3 bases: TGTGCCAGCAGTGAACTTACGTATGGCTACACCTTC.

V is TRBV11-2 and J is TRBJ2-1; D is ambiguous. Looked up from germline, CDR1 is SGHAT and CDR2 is FQNNGV. V lost 0 bases, J lost 13 bases, and 10 bases lay in between. The CDR3 length is 12 residues. The CDR3 sequence is CASSLDRRDQFF. For the CDR3, the DNA is TGTGCCAGCAGCTTAGACCGACGAGACCAGTTCTTC.

This clonotype was observed at least ten times. V is TRBV12-3 or TRBV12-4 and J is TRBJ2-7, with TRBD1 matching over 8 bases. The ends lost 4 bases at V and 7 bases at J; junction bases unmatched: 9. The CDR3 spans 14 residues. The CDR3 loop reads CASSSSQGAREQYV. The CDR3 DNA follows: TGTGCCAGCAGTTCCTCTCAGGGGGCCAGGGAGCAGTACGTC.

Many counts were recorded for this clonotype. The chain employs TRBV19 and TRBJ1-1; no firm D call. Germline V gene data show CDR1 as LNHDA and CDR2 as SQIVND (reference sequence). The CDR3 spans 14 residues. Trimming removed 3 bases from V and 3 bases from J, with 11 bases in between. The CDR3 loop reads CASSIKAGYTEAFF. CDR3 nucleotides: TGTGCCAGTAGTATCAAGGCGGGGTACACTGAAGCTTTCTTT.

This clonotype appeared a single time. Germline and junction disagree at one end, which may indicate a read error. The chain combines TRBV27 with TRBJ1-2; TRBD1 aligns across 10 bases. Germline CDR1 MNHEY, CDR2 SMNVEV (reference sequence). The CDR3 covers 15 residues. CDR3 DNA sequence: TGTGCCAGCAGACGATACACCGGGACAGGGGTTGACTACGCCTTC. It yields the protein CASRRYTGTGVDYAF.

In its sample, this clonotype was seen once. The chain uses TRBV10-3 and TRBJ2-7; 8 bases map to TRBD2. The CDR3 has 15 amino acids. Germline lookup yields CDR1 ENHRY and CDR2 SYGVKD. V lost 10 bases, J lost 3 bases, and 14 bases stayed unmatched. The CDR3 DNA sequence: TGTGCCAGCAGCTTAGAGCGGGAGAACCACTACGAGCAGTACTTC. As protein: CASSLERENHYEQYF.

This clonotype was seen ten or more times. The CDR3 bases are TGTGCCAGCAGCCCAGGGGCCTCTAACACCGGGGAGCTGTTTTTT. It is translated as CASSPGASNTGELFF. The chain combines TRBV7-9 with TRBJ2-2; D perhaps matches TRBD1 (6 bases). Germline V gives CDR1 SEHNR, CDR2 FQNEAQ (reference sequence). With 5 bases removed from V and 2 bases from J, the gap between germline ends came to 12 bases. The CDR3 consists of 15 residues.

This chain links TRBV7-9 with TRBJ1-1; possible D gene TRBD1, 5 bases. The CDR3 extends over 12 amino acids. The germline gives CDR1 SEHNR, CDR2 FQNEAQ (reference sequence). V lost 5 bases, J lost 7 bases, and 11 bases lay in between. CDR3 protein: CASSPGAVEAFF. The CDR3 region has the DNA TGTGCCAGCAGCCCTGGGGCCGTTGAAGCTTTCTTT.

The rearrangement joins TRBV10-2 to TRBJ2-3, with D unclear. The CDR3 extends over 12 amino acids. V lost 3 bases, J lost 2 bases, and 3 bases lay in between. CDR1 is WSHSY and CDR2 is SAAADI in the germline V gene. CDR3 region: CASSDNTDTQYF. The CDR3 nucleotides read TGCGCCAGCAGTGACAACACAGATACGCAGTATTTT.

This clonotype was observed many times. This chain uses TRBV2 with TRBJ2-7, with TRBD2 matching 11 bases. V lost 7 bases, J lost 0 bases, and 2 bases stayed unmatched. The CDR3 runs to 14 residues. Germline V gene sequence: CDR1 SNHLY, CDR2 FYNNEI. DNA for the CDR3: TGTGCCAGCAAAACTAGCGGGGGCTCCTACGAGCAGTACGTC. This codes for CASKTSGGSYEQYV.

The rearrangement joins TRBV24-1 to TRBJ1-2; possibly TRBD1 for D (6 bases). V was cut by 2 bases and J by 8 bases, with 11 bases left in between. Germline V gene data show CDR1 as KGHDR and CDR2 as SFDVKD. This CDR3 region has 13 residues. CDR3 sequence reads: CATSDSGTRGYTF. In nucleotides, the CDR3 is TGTGCCACCAGTGATTCCGGGACACGCGGCTACACCTTC.

This clonotype was found many times. V is TRBV19 and J is TRBJ1-3, with D unclear. Looked up from germline, CDR1 is LNHDA and CDR2 is SQIVND (reference sequence). The CDR3 spans 15 residues. The germline V and J ends were trimmed by 4 bases and 0 bases, with 10 bases remaining between them. The CDR3 sequence is CASSTFTSSGNTIYF. The CDR3 DNA reads TGTGCCAGTAGTACCTTCACCAGCTCTGGAAACACCATATATTTT. The full variable domain, in which reference TRBV19 and TRBJ1-3 provide the parts outside the CDR3, is DGGITQSPKYLFRKEGQNVTLSCEQNLNHDAMYWYRQDPGQGLRLIYYSQIVNDFQKGDIAEGYSVSREKKESFPLTVTSAQKNPTAFYLCASSTFTSSGNTIYFGEGSWLTVV.

At least ten counts were recorded for this clonotype. This chain connects TRBV5-1 to TRBJ1-1; TRBD1 matches at 10 bases. With 2 bases clipped from V and 2 bases from J, the junction kept 3 bases outside the gene matches. Germline loops: CDR1 SGHRS, CDR2 YFSETQ. This CDR3 is 15 amino acids long. CDR3 protein: CASSLRTGGNTEAFF. CDR3 nucleotides: TGCGCCAGCAGCTTACGGACAGGGGGTAACACTGAAGCTTTCTTT.

This clonotype was detected many times. J is TRBJ2-2 and V is TRBV29-1, with 11 bases aligning to TRBD1. Trimming removed 4 bases from V and 4 bases from J; junction bases left unmatched: 5. Germline CDR1 reads SQVTM; CDR2 reads ANQGSEA. CDR3 size: 15 residues. CDR3 protein: CSVGGTGGLTGELFF. CDR3 sequence (DNA): TGCAGCGTTGGGGGGACAGGGGGTCTCACCGGGGAGCTGTTTTTT.

Concerning this clonotype: A much larger clone differs by one base, so this may be a read error. The rearrangement joins TRBV7-9 to TRBJ1-5; D unclear. From germline, CDR1 is SEHNR and CDR2 FQNEAQ (reference sequence). The CDR3 spans 12 residues. Trimming shortened V by 8 bases and J by 5 bases, and 10 bases separated the two germline ends. The CDR3 DNA reads TGTGCCAGCGGCCTAGACCATCAGCCCCAGCATTTT. Protein: CASGLDHQPQHF.

This sequence joins TRBV2 and TRBJ1-2; 8 nucleotides agree with TRBD1. The CDR3 has 16 amino acids. V shed 2 bases and J 2 bases; nucleotides not matched to a gene: 7. Germline CDR1 is SNHLY and CDR2 is FYNNEI. CDR3 DNA sequence: TGTGCCAGCAGTGAATGGCCCGGGACAGGCAACTATGGCTACACCTTC. Protein product: CASSEWPGTGNYGYTF.

This clonotype was seen repeatedly, ten times or more. The chain couples TRBV20-1 to TRBJ2-2, with TRBD2 identical over 7 bases. The CDR3 extends over 14 amino acids. The V gene's germline CDR1 is DFQATT and CDR2 SNEGSKA (reference sequence). Trimming took 1 base from V and 4 from J; bases not matched to a gene: 3. The CDR3 loop reads CSARAGGGTGELFF. CDR3 coding DNA: TGCAGTGCTAGAGCTGGGGGGGGCACCGGGGAGCTGTTTTTT.

The chain links TRBV2 to TRBJ1-6, with 8 bases fitting TRBD1. After removal of 3 bases from V and 13 bases from J, the junction contained 5 bases not matched to a gene. CDR3 length equals 13 residues. Per germline, CDR1 SNHLY and CDR2 FYNNEI. The CDR3 DNA follows: TGTGCCAGCAGTGAGATGGACAGGGCGCCCCTCCACTTT. It encodes CASSEMDRAPLHF.

The chain recombines TRBV19 with TRBJ1-1; 8 bases are a match to TRBD1. The germline CDR1 and CDR2 sequences are LNHDA and SQIVND (reference sequence). The CDR3 contains 15 residues. The ends lost 2 bases at V and 1 base at J; junction bases unmatched: 3. This CDR3 is CASSISGTGNTEAFF. The CDR3 coding sequence is TGTGCCAGTAGTATATCCGGGACAGGGAACACTGAAGCTTTCTTT. Complete variable domain (other parts from reference TRBV19 and TRBJ1-1): DGGITQSPKYLFRKEGQNVTLSCEQNLNHDAMYWYRQDPGQGLRLIYYSQIVNDFQKGDIAEGYSVSREKKESFPLTVTSAQKNPTAFYLCASSISGTGNTEAFFGQGTRLTVV.

The CDR3 coding sequence is TGCAGCGTTGTTCGGCAGGGTGTAGCGCAGTACTTC. Encoded protein: CSVVRQGVAQYF. This chain connects TRBV29-1 to TRBJ2-7; D might be TRBD1 (5 bases). The CDR3 loop spans 12 amino acids. The germline V gene has CDR1 SQVTM and CDR2 ANQGSEA. V was pared by 4 bases and J by 9 bases, with 16 bases between.